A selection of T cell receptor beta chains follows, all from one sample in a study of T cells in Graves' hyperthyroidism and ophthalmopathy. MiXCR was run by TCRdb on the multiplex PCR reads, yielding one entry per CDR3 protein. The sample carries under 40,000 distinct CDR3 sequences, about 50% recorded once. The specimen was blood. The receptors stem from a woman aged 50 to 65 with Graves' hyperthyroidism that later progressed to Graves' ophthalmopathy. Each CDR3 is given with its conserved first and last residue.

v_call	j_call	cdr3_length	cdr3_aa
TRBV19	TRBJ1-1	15	CASSIEGQFLSEAFF
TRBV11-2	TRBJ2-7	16	CASGDPGAASSYEQYF
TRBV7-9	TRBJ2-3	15	CASSLQRENTDTQYF
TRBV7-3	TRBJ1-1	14	CASSAGQGYPEAFF
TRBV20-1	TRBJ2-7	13	CSAPGTVDYEQYF
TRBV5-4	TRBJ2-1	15	CASSPQQGVSNEQFF
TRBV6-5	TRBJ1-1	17	CASSSTKDSSVNTEAFF
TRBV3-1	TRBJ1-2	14	CASSQEDRGFGYTF
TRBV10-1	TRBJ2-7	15	CASSESLGGLSEQYF
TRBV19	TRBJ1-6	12	CASSKAGSPLHF
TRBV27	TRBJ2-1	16	CASSLFSRAQSREQFF
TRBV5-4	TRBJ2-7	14	CASSLASSGDSPYF
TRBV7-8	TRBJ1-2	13	CASSLGAGEGYTF
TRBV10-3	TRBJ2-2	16	CAISGTGTDYTGELFF
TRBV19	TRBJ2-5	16	CASSHASLAVGETQYF
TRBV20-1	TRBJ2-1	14	CSARTGGAYNEQFF
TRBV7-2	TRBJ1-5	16	CASSLAGTLSNQPQHF
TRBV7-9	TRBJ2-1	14	CASSLQGSYNEQFF
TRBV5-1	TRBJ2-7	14	CASSFRGSTYEQYF
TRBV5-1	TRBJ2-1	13	CASSLRTGDEQFF
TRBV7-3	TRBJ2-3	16	CASSSETGSGLDTQYF
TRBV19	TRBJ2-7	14	CASSPQRGPYEQYF
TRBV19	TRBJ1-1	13	CASSGLTFAEAFF
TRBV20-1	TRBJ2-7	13	CSGAGRRTDEQYF
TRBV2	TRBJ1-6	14	CASSAGQGYSPLHF
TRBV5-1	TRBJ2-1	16	CASSLFGPGGPYEQFF
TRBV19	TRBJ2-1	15	CASTAWDRGGNEQFF
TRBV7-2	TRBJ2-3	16	CARGSQRTKRTDTQYF
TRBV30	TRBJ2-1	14	CAWSFVGGRDEQFF
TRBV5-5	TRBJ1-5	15	CASSLGGFSNQPQHF
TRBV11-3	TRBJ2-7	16	CASSHGLAGASYEQYF
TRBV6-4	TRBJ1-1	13	CASSTTANTEAFF
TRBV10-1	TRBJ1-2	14	CASRTGDRHYGYTF
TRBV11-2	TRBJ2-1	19	CASSSPGQGTLYLHNEQFF
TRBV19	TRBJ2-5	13	CASSVGGAETQYF
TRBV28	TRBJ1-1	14	CASSFLLGNTEAFF
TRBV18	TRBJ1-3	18	CAGSPIQPDGSSGNTIYF
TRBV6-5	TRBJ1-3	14	CASSLVGEGNTIYF
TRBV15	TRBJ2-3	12	CATSRAADTQYF
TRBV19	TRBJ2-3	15	CASSASSGSTDTQYF
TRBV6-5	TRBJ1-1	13	CAARKGFDTEAFF
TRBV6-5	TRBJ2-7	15	CASSYSLAGVREQYF